The entry that follows covers one T cell receptor beta chain sequence. What it binds is not known. CDR1 KGHSH and CDR2 LQKENI come from the germline V gene. Trimming pared 2 bases from V and 1 base from J, leaving 5 bases between. The CDR3 is made up of 13 amino acids. The PCR had 60 Vbeta and 13 Jbeta primers. Profiling relied on immunoSEQ multiplex PCR, and the TCRdb table lists in-frame clones only, not all of them. Among 200,000 to 250,000 clones listed, 77% were seen once. This sample was taken from a study of cytomegalovirus exposure and HLA in healthy donors. Study observations and caveats: It emerged from a later analysis that several of the most significant clusters appeared to be linked to common viral pathogens. A later analysis reportedly found fewer N-insertions in an Asian-associated ancestry cluster than the approximately 700-donor mean. The authors later found HLA-associated TCR beta chains more clonally expanded than equally common others.

Material for sequencing was PBMCs. The V call is TRBV18, the J call TRBJ2-5; no clear D gene. The TCR sequence derives from a woman aged 55-69 years in good health and CMV-seropositive. The CDR3 DNA sequence: TGTGCCAGCTCACCAAAGCTCCAAGAGACCCAGTACTTC. This sequence encodes CASSPKLQETQYF.